These T cell receptor beta chains were read from a single sample in a study of blood T cell repertoires in COVID-19. The method was immunoSEQ multiplex PCR; TCRdb's version includes in-frame clones alone and lacks a portion of them. Here the sample spans 350,000 to 450,000 clones, roughly 92% being singletons. The sample taken for sequencing was PBMCs or T cells enriched from blood (not recorded which). These receptors originate from a woman aged 40-49 years who had been exposed to COVID-19. Each CDR3 is given without its conserved first and last residue. D genes are given only for firm matches.

D gene	V gene	J gene	CDR3 protein
.	TRBV30	TRBJ1-2	AWALTNAYGYT
TRBD2	TRBV6-4	TRBJ2-1	ASSPRAGASYNEQF
TRBD1	TRBV3-1/TRBV3-2	TRBJ1-2	ASSRGQGSEGYT
.	TRBV30	TRBJ1-1	AWTQGLLNTEAF
.	TRBV2	TRBJ1-3	ASSEDLSSGNTIY
TRBD1	TRBV19	TRBJ2-3	ASKDRGRTDTQY
.	TRBV5-1	TRBJ1-5	ASSLWGGGGNQPQH
.	TRBV11-1	TRBJ2-7	ASSQGGASYEQY
TRBD2	TRBV5-8	TRBJ2-7	ASSLMGLGYEQY
.	TRBV5-6	TRBJ2-7	ASSEIGGSYEQY
.	TRBV30	TRBJ1-5	AWSGGGATGQPQH